This paragraph covers one T cell receptor beta chain sequence. The CDR3 runs to 14 residues. The germline V gene has CDR1 SNHLY and CDR2 FYNNEI. The V gene lost 6 bases and the J gene lost 1 base, with 10 bases spanning the gap. This sample was taken from a study of blood T cell repertoires in COVID-19. Study as a whole: Italy, Spain and the United States were the sources of the convalescent and acute COVID-19 samples. The analysed material was cDNA or gDNA that came from T cells, B-cell-depleted T cells, or PBMCs.

In the study's own analysis: Estimation of nucleated cell counts was performed using reference gene primer amplification. Assay: immunoSEQ multiplex PCR; the TCRdb copy retains only in-frame clones and omits some. V and J calls and clone size are as listed in that table; D and trimming were resolved from the DNA. The data contain some 240,000 clones, roughly 82% of them singletons. The chain recombines TRBV2 with TRBJ2-4; maybe TRBD2 (5 bases). This TCR came from a man between 45 and 60 years old with active or convalescent COVID-19. Sequenced material: peripheral blood. The CDR3 bases are TGTGCCAGCAGGTCTGGCGGGGCCAAAAACATTCAGTACTTC. This translates into CASRSGGAKNIQYF.